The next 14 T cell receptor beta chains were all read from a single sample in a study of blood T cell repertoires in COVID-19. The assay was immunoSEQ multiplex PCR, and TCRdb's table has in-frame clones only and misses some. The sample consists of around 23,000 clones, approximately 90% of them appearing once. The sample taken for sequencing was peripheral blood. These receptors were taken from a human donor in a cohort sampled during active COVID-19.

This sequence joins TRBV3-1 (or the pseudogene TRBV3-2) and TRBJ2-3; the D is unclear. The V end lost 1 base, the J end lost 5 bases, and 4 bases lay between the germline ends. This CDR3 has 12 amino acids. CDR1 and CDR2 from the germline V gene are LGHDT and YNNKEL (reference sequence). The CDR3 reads CASSQVIDTQYF. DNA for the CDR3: TGTGCCAGCAGCCAAGTTATAGATACGCAGTATTTT.

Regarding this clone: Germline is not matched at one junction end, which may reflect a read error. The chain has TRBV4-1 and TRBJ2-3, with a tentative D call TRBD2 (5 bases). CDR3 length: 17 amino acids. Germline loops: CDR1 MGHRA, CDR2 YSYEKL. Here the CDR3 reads CASSEEKGRVSTDTQYF. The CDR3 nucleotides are TGCGCCAGCAGCGAAGAAAAAGGGCGGGTTAGCACAGATACGCAGTATTTT.

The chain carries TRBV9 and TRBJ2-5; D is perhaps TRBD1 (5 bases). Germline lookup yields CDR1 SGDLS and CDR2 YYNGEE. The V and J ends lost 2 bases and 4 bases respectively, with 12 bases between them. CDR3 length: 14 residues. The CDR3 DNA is TGTGCCAGCAGCGTTCGGGTTCAGGGAGAGACCCAGTACTTC. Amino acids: CASSVRVQGETQYF.

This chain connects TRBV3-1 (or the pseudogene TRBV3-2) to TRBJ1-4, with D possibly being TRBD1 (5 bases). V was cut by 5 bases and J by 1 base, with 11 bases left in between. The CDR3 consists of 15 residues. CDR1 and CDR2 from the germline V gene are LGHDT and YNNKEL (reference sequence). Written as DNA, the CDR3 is TGTGCCAGCAGCAGTTCCGGGGGAACTAATGAAAAACTGTTTTTT. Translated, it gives CASSSSGGTNEKLFF.

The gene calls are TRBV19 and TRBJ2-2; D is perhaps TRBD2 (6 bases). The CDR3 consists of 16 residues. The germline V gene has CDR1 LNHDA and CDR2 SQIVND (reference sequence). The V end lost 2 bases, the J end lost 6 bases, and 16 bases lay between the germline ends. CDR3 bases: TGTGCCAGTAGTATACGGGGATTGGGGGGTTCCGGGGAGCTGTTTTTT. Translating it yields CASSIRGLGGSGELFF.

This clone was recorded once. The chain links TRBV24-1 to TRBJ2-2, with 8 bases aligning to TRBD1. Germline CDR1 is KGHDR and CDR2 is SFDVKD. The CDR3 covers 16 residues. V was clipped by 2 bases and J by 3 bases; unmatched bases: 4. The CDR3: CATSDSGTGYTGELFF. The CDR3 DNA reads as TGTGCCACCAGTGATTCGGGGACAGGTTACACCGGGGAGCTGTTTTTT.

The chain's CDR3 is CASSGTPTGEQFF. DNA of the CDR3: TGTGCCAGCAGCGGTACCCCGACGGGTGAGCAGTTCTTC. This chain joins TRBV25-1 and TRBJ2-1, with unresolved D. The ends were cut back, 6 bases at V and 9 bases at J, with 15 bases in the middle. In germline, CDR1 is MGHDK, CDR2 SYGVNS. The CDR3 consists of 13 residues.

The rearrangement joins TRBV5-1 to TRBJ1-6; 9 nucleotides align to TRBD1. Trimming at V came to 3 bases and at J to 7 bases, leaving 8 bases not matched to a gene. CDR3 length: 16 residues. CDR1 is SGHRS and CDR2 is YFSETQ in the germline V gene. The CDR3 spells CASSSDGQGSNSPLHF. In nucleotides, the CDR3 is TGCGCCAGCAGCTCGGACGGACAGGGGAGCAATTCACCCCTCCACTTT. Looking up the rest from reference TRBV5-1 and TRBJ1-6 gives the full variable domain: KAGVTQTPRYLIKTRGQQVTLSCSPISGHRSVSWYQQTPGQGLQFLFEYFSETQRNKGNFPGRFSGRQFSNSRSEMNVSTLELGDSALYLCASSSDGQGSNSPLHFGNGTRLTVT.

The CDR3 sequence is CASRGRLAGVNEQFF. The CDR3 DNA sequence: TGTGCCAGCAGGGGGAGACTAGCGGGGGTCAATGAGCAGTTCTTC. V usage is TRBV6-5 and J usage is TRBJ2-1; 12 bases align to TRBD2. This CDR3 spans 15 amino acids. Unmatched junction bases numbered 6, after V lost 6 bases and J lost 6 bases. Germline CDR1 and CDR2: MNHEY and SVGAGI.

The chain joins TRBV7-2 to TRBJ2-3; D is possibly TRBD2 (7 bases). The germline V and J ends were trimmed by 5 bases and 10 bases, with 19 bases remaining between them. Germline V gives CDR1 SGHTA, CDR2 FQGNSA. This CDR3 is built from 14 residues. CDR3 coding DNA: TGTGCCAGCAGCCCCAGGGGCCCGGGAGGAGCGCAGTATTTT. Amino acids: CASSPRGPGGAQYF. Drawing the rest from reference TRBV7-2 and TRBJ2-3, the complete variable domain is GAGVSQSPSNKVTEKGKDVELRCDPISGHTALYWYRQSLGQGLEFLIYFQGNSAPDKSGLPSDRFSAERTGGSVSTLTIQRTQQEDSAVYLCASSPRGPGGAQYFGPGTRLTVL.

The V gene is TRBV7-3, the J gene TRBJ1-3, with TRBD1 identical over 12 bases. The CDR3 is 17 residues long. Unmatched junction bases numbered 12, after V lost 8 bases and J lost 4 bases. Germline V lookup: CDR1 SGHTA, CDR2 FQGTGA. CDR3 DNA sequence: TGTGCCAGCTTACGAGGGGGACAGGGGGCTTTAGGAAACACCATATATTTT. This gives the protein CASLRGGQGALGNTIYF.

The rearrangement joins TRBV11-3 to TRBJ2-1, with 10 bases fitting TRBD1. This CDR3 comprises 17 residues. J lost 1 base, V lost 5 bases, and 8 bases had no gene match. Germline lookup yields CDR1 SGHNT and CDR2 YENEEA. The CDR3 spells CASSLAAGQGSYNEQFF. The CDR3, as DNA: TGTGCCAGCAGCCTCGCGGCGGGACAGGGGTCCTACAATGAGCAGTTCTTC.

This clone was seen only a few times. The CDR3 DNA follows: TGCGCCAGCAGCCAAGAATGGACAGATGGCTACACCTTC. It encodes CASSQEWTDGYTF. This chain connects TRBV4-1 to TRBJ1-2; D may be TRBD1 (6 bases). The CDR3 extends over 13 amino acids. V was cut by 0 bases and J by 6 bases, with 8 bases left in between. Looked up from germline, CDR1 is MGHRA and CDR2 is YSYEKL.

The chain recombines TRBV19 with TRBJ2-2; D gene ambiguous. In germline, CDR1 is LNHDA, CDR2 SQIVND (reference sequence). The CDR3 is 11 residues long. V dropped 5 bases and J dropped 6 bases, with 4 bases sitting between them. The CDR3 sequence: CASSRSGELFF. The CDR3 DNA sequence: TGTGCCAGTAGTCGGTCCGGGGAGCTGTTTTTT.